This T cell receptor (beta chain) was retrieved from a study of blood T cell repertoires in COVID-19. Study-wide context: There were acute and convalescent COVID-19 samples, and they came from the United States, Italy and Spain.

As processed by the authors: Amplified reference gene primers provided the basis for estimating nucleated cell counts. Sequenced by immunoSEQ multiplex PCR; TCRdb stores in-frame clones only, minus some. V, J and clone size derive from that table, while D and trimming were established from the DNA sequence. Here the sample spans about 440,000 clones, 85% to 90% being singletons. CDR1 and CDR2 from the germline V gene are SGHRS and YFSETQ. This CDR3 is built from 12 residues. V lost 9 bases, J lost 6 bases, and 12 bases lay in between. Sequenced input: peripheral blood. The V call is TRBV5-1, the J call TRBJ2-2, with D maybe TRBD2 (5 bases). This clonotype was obtained from a woman aged 30 to 39 with acute or convalescent COVID-19. CDR3 DNA: TGCGCCATCAAAACGGGATCCGGGGAGCTGTTTTTT. It yields the protein CAIKTGSGELFF.